The present TCR beta chain was sequenced within a study of cytomegalovirus exposure and HLA in healthy donors. PCR primers comprised 60 Vbeta and 13 Jbeta primers. TCRdb keeps only in-frame clones here, not all; method: immunoSEQ multiplex PCR. This table holds about 130,000 clones, 83% found once. CDR1 and CDR2 (germline): SGHRS, YFSETQ. The CDR3 is 15 amino acids. V was pared by 0 bases and J by 5 bases, with 4 bases of the junction left unmatched. This TCR was recovered from a woman in her 40s in good health and CMV-seropositive. The sample consisted of PBMCs. The chain uses TRBV5-1 and TRBJ1-4; 7 nucleotides align to TRBD1. CDR3 sequence (DNA): TGCGCCAGCAGCTTGGGGGACAGAGCAAATGAAAAACTGTTTTTT. As protein: CASSLGDRANEKLFF.